The 30 T cell receptor beta chains below come from one sample, sequenced in a study of regulatory T cells in long-lasting Graves disease. Both iRepertoire HTBI primers and Arm-PCR of CDR3 regions were used to build the TCR beta libraries. TCRdb itself ran the multiplex PCR reads through MiXCR, one entry per CDR3 protein. The table lists a few hundred thousand distinct CDR3 sequences, about 19% of them singletons, with 12% in the top ten. Time point reported: newly diagnosed GD, antithyroid drugs for less than 3 months. PBMC-derived RNA was used for the TCR library. These same data were also listed under a study on T cells in Graves' hyperthyroidism and ophthalmopathy.

The sequencing here drew on peripheral blood mononuclear cells (PBMCs), taken at new diagnosis, from a patient treated with antithyroid drugs. The receptor source for this set is a woman aged 25 to 39 with Graves disease.

There are many counts of this clonotype. The chain joins TRBV5-6 to TRBJ2-1; maybe TRBD1 (6 bases). This CDR3 region has 14 residues. Looked up from germline, CDR1 is SGHDT and CDR2 is YYEEEE. V was pared by 4 bases and J by 6 bases, with 14 bases between. The CDR3 DNA reads as TGTGCCAGCAGCCAACAGGGTTGGGGCAATGAGCAGTTCTTC. This encodes CASSQQGWGNEQFF.

This clonotype was seen repeatedly, ten times or more. The chain employs TRBV6-2 or TRBV6-3 and TRBJ2-1; D might be TRBD1 (7 bases). V was pared by 3 bases and J by 7 bases, with 19 bases between. CDR1 MNHEY and CDR2 SVGEGT come from the germline V gene. This CDR3 has 16 residues. The CDR3 coding sequence is TGTGCCAGCAGTTATATCTCCGTGACAGGGAGGAATGAGCAGTTCTTC. Its protein is CASSYISVTGRNEQFF.

As to this clonotype: A far larger clone is one base from this, pointing to a likely read error. The chain joins TRBV2 to TRBJ2-4, with a tentative D call TRBD2 (5 bases). Germline V gene lookup returns CDR1 SNHLY and CDR2 FYNNEI. V lost 6 bases and J lost 13, with 19 bases in between. This CDR3 contains 13 residues. CDR3 sequence: CASRGRSYNEQYF. In DNA, the CDR3 is TGTGCCAGCAGGGGGAGATCGTACAATGAGCAGTACTTC. The whole variable domain, remainder taken from reference TRBV2 and TRBJ2-4, is EPEVTQTPSHQVTQMGQEVILRCVPISNHLYFYWYRQILGQKVEFLVSFYNNEISEKSEIFDDQFSVERPDGSNFTLKIRSTKLEDSAMYFCASRGRSYNEQYFGAGTRLSVL.

This chain connects TRBV2 to TRBJ1-5; D is ambiguous. The CDR3 length is 12 residues. CDR1 and CDR2 (germline): SNHLY, FYNNEI. With 7 bases removed from V and 7 bases from J, the gap between germline ends came to 11 bases. The CDR3 nucleotides are TGTGCCAGCACCTCTGAAGGCCAGCCCCAGCATTTT. As protein: CASTSEGQPQHF.

This clonotype was seen only once. This likely came from a read error, as a far larger clone is one base away. The chain recombines TRBV6-1 with TRBJ1-2, with D possibly TRBD1 on 5 matching bases. With 6 bases removed from V and 3 bases from J, the gap between germline ends came to 17 bases. There are 15 residues in the CDR3. Germline V gives CDR1 MNHNS, CDR2 SASEGT. In DNA form, the CDR3 reads TGTGCCAGCAGATCCCGGGGCAGGGTGCACTATGGCTACACCTTC. Protein product: CASRSRGRVHYGYTF.

This clonotype appeared many times. The gene calls are TRBV27 and TRBJ1-1; weak D call: TRBD1 (5 bases). The V and J ends lost 0 bases and 9 bases respectively, with 8 bases between them. This CDR3 has 12 residues. Germline loops: CDR1 MNHEY, CDR2 SMNVEV (reference sequence). In DNA form, the CDR3 reads TGTGCCAGCAGTTTATCAACAGGCCAAGCTTTCTTT. Encoded protein: CASSLSTGQAFF.

This clonotype was counted many times. V is TRBV28 and J is TRBJ1-5, with a weak D call TRBD1 (5 bases). Trimming took off 4 bases at V and 0 bases at J, with 16 bases between the two ends. Germline CDR1 is MDHEN and CDR2 is SYDVKM. CDR3 size: 17 residues. CDR3 DNA: TGTGCCAGCAGTTCCACAGGACGACTAGCTAGCAATCAGCCCCAGCATTTT. It translates to CASSSTGRLASNQPQHF.

This clonotype occurred many times. In DNA form, the CDR3 reads TGTGCCAGCAGCGTAGAGGCAGGGTTGGGCTATGGCTACACCTTC. It specifies CASSVEAGLGYGYTF. The chain carries TRBV9 and TRBJ1-2; D may be TRBD1 (5 bases). Germline-derived CDR1 and CDR2 are SGDLS and YYNGEE. The CDR3 has 15 residues. V was trimmed by 0 bases and J by 4 bases, leaving 13 bases between them.

This clonotype was picked up a small number of times. This may be a read error: a much more frequent sequence differs by one nucleotide. The gene calls are TRBV20-1 and TRBJ1-2; 8 positions agree with TRBD1. CDR1 and CDR2 from the germline V gene are DFQATT and SNEGSKA (reference sequence). This CDR3 region has 13 residues. CDR3 sequence (DNA): TGCAGTGCTCGACAGGGGTTGGAATATGGCAACACCTTC. This sequence encodes CSARQGLEYGNTF.

This clonotype was found many times. This chain uses TRBV4-1 with TRBJ2-1, with 10 positions matching TRBD2. CDR1 is MGHRA and CDR2 is YSYEKL in the germline V gene. After removal of 4 bases from V and 1 base from J, the junction contained 13 bases not matched to a gene. There are 19 residues in the CDR3. The CDR3 loop is CASSPTISGGLISYNEQFF. For the CDR3, the DNA is TGCGCCAGCAGCCCCACGATTAGCGGGGGGCTAATTTCCTACAATGAGCAGTTCTTC.

The V call is TRBV27, the J call TRBJ2-7; TRBD1 aligns across 8 bases. The germline gives CDR1 MNHEY, CDR2 SMNVEV (reference sequence). This CDR3 comprises 14 residues. The J segment lost 2 bases and the V segment lost 7 bases, leaving 7 bases of the junction unmatched. The CDR3 spells CASTLRTGTYEQYF. DNA for the CDR3: TGTGCCAGCACCCTCCGGACAGGGACCTACGAGCAGTACTTC.

This clonotype has ten or more counts. J is TRBJ2-6 and V is TRBV15, with D possibly matching TRBD1 (5 bases). The CDR3 covers 16 residues. CDR1 is LNHNV, CDR2 YYDKDF, per germline (reference sequence). Deletions cut 2 bases from V and 0 bases from J, with 8 bases between. The CDR3 nucleotides read TGTGCCACCAGCAGACAGGGAAACTCTGGGGCCAACGTCCTGACTTTC. Amino acids: CATSRQGNSGANVLTF. The full variable domain, with the rest looked up from reference TRBV15 and TRBJ2-6, is DAMVIQNPRYQVTQFGKPVTLSCSQTLNHNVMYWYQQKSSQAPKLLFHYYDKDFNNEADTPDNFQSRRPNTSFCFLDIRSPGLGDTAMYLCATSRQGNSGANVLTFGAGSRLTVL.

This clonotype was counted ten times or more. The rearrangement uses TRBV28 and TRBJ2-7; 7 positions match TRBD1. V dropped 6 bases and J dropped 2; count of bases not matched to a gene: 7. In germline, CDR1 is MDHEN, CDR2 SYDVKM. The CDR3 consists of 14 residues. The CDR3, as DNA: TGTGCCAGCAGCCCCGGACAGGCCCCCTACGAGCAGTACTTC. Its protein is CASSPGQAPYEQYF.

The V and J genes are TRBV12-3 or TRBV12-4 and TRBJ2-5; no reliable D call. The V end was cut by 3 bases, the J end by 5 bases, with 10 bases between. This CDR3 contains 13 residues. The CDR3 nucleotides read TGTGCCAGCAGTTTTGGGGTACGGGAGACCCAGTACTTC. As protein: CASSFGVRETQYF.

This clonotype was recorded at least ten times. CDR3: CAISATSGSYEQYF. The CDR3 nucleotides read TGTGCCATCAGTGCCACTAGCGGGTCCTACGAGCAGTACTTC. The V and J genes are TRBV10-3 and TRBJ2-7; 9 bases line up with TRBD2. The CDR3 loop spans 14 amino acids. The germline V gene has CDR1 ENHRY and CDR2 SYGVKD. The V gene end was trimmed by 4 bases and the J gene end by 1 base; junction bases not matched to a gene: 2.

This clonotype was observed at least ten times. The chain has TRBV12-3 or TRBV12-4 and TRBJ2-2, with D perhaps matching TRBD1 or TRBD2 (6 bases each). The CDR3 length is 13 residues. The V end lost 6 bases, the J end lost 6 bases, and 11 bases lay between the germline ends. Here the CDR3 DNA reads TGTGCCAGCAGACAGAGGGGGGCCGGGGAGCTGTTTTTT. Translation gives CASRQRGAGELFF.

This clonotype was seen a few times. A much larger clone lies one base from this, so it may be a read error. The chain recombines TRBV2 with TRBJ1-3, with D perhaps matching TRBD1 (6 bases). The germline V gene encodes CDR1 SNHLY and CDR2 FYNNEI. The CDR3 is 17 amino acids. In DNA form, the CDR3 reads TGTGCCGGCAGTAAGGGACACCCGTCCGGCTCTGGAAACACCATATATTTT. Translating it yields CAGSKGHPSGSGNTIYF.

This clonotype was seen ten or more times. V usage is TRBV7-9 and J usage is TRBJ1-1; no reliable D call. Germline V gene lookup returns CDR1 SEHNR and CDR2 FQNEAQ (reference sequence). This CDR3 is 15 amino acids long. The V end lost 1 base, the J end lost 0 bases, and 9 bases lay between the germline ends. The CDR3 loop reads CASSLVTGMNTEAFF. CDR3 DNA: TGTGCCAGCAGCTTAGTTACGGGGATGAACACTGAAGCTTTCTTT.

This clonotype has at least ten counts. The chain uses TRBV20-1 and TRBJ2-7, with 12 bases aligning to TRBD2. The V gene end was trimmed by 6 bases and the J gene end by 0 bases; junction bases not matched to a gene: 6. Germline loops: CDR1 DFQATT, CDR2 SNEGSKA (reference sequence). This CDR3 has 15 residues. CDR3 sequence reads: CSADTSGGFSYEQYF. In DNA, the CDR3 is TGCAGTGCGGATACTAGCGGGGGGTTCTCCTACGAGCAGTACTTC.

In its sample, this clonotype was seen many times. The J gene is TRBJ2-3, the V gene TRBV14; D is uncertain. The length of the CDR3 is 17 residues. CDR1 SGHDN and CDR2 FVKESK come from the germline V gene. Trimming removed 4 bases from V and 1 base from J, with 18 bases in between. CDR3 region: CASSPIDRTQGTDTQYF. The CDR3 DNA reads TGTGCCAGCAGCCCTATAGACCGGACGCAGGGCACAGATACGCAGTATTTT.

The table lists this clonotype with many counts. The chain employs TRBV6-1 and TRBJ2-7, with a tentative D call TRBD2 (5 bases). The CDR3 loop spans 14 amino acids. Trimming shortened V by 4 bases and J by 5 bases, and 15 bases separated the two germline ends. Germline V gives CDR1 MNHNS, CDR2 SASEGT. The CDR3 coding sequence is TGTGCCAGCAGTGCCGCAAAGCGGTTGCACGAGCAGTACTTC. Amino acids: CASSAAKRLHEQYF.

This chain connects TRBV6-5 to TRBJ2-3, with 8 bases lining up with TRBD2. In germline, CDR1 is MNHEY, CDR2 SVGAGI. CDR3 length: 17 residues. The J segment lost 2 bases and the V segment lost 0 bases, leaving 7 bases of the junction unmatched. Here the CDR3 DNA reads TGTGCCAGCAGTTACTCTGCGGGGGGTCTATCCACAGATACGCAGTATTTT. This codes for CASSYSAGGLSTDTQYF.

The V call is TRBV5-1, the J call TRBJ2-7; the D gene is possibly TRBD2 (5 bases). V lost 4 bases and J lost 2, with 13 bases in between. The CDR3 has 14 amino acids. The V gene's germline CDR1 is SGHRS and CDR2 YFSETQ. This CDR3 reads CASSRGDFPYEQYF. The CDR3 DNA sequence: TGCGCCAGCAGCCGGGGAGATTTTCCCTACGAGCAGTACTTC.

Many counts were recorded for this clonotype. The chain links TRBV9 to TRBJ1-1; 9 bases are a match to TRBD1. With 3 bases clipped from V and 5 bases from J, the junction kept 8 bases outside the gene matches. The CDR3 loop spans 15 amino acids. CDR1 and CDR2 (germline): SGDLS, YYNGEE. In DNA form, the CDR3 reads TGTGCCAGCAGCGGGAGGGGACAGGGAGAAACTGAAGCTTTCTTT. It specifies CASSGRGQGETEAFF.

As regards this clonotype: This may be a read error: a much more frequent sequence differs by one nucleotide. V gene TRBV5-5 combines with J gene TRBJ1-2; D uncertain. The germline V gene has CDR1 SGHKS and CDR2 YYEKEE (reference sequence). The CDR3 covers 13 residues. The CDR3 sequence: CASSLGSDYGHTF. DNA for the CDR3: TGTGCCAGCAGCTTGGGGTCAGATTATGGCCACACCTTC.

This clonotype was counted at least ten times. The chain carries TRBV2 and TRBJ1-3; D call uncertain. The V end was cut by 4 bases, the J end by 4 bases, with 14 bases between. CDR1 is SNHLY, CDR2 FYNNEI, per germline. This CDR3 has 15 residues. The CDR3: CASSAESIYGNTIYF. The CDR3 coding sequence is TGTGCCAGCAGTGCCGAGAGCATCTACGGAAACACCATATATTTT.

This clonotype was seen at least ten times. This sequence joins TRBV2 and TRBJ1-1; D is unclear. In germline, CDR1 is SNHLY, CDR2 FYNNEI. The CDR3 is 11 amino acids. Trimming removed 4 bases from V and 4 bases from J, with 4 bases in between. The chain's CDR3 is CASSALTEAFF. The CDR3 DNA is TGTGCCAGCAGTGCCCTCACTGAAGCTTTCTTT.

This clonotype occurred many times. This chain joins TRBV3-1 and TRBJ2-5; D could derive from TRBD1 or TRBD2 (5 bases each). Germline CDR1 reads LGHDT; CDR2 reads YNNKEL (reference sequence). Trimming removed 3 bases from V and 6 bases from J, with 8 bases in between. This CDR3 is built from 12 residues. The CDR3 DNA is TGTGCCAGCAGCCAGGGGGATAAGACCCAGTACTTC. It translates to CASSQGDKTQYF.

The rearrangement links TRBV2 to TRBJ1-2, with 8 bases lining up with TRBD1. After removal of 10 bases from V and 4 bases from J, the junction contained 5 bases not matched to a gene. There are 12 residues in the CDR3. CDR1 and CDR2 from the germline V gene are SNHLY and FYNNEI. The CDR3 sequence: CAKGDRTYGYTF. CDR3 nucleotides: TGTGCCAAGGGGGACAGGACCTATGGCTACACCTTC. The whole variable domain, filled in from reference TRBV2 and TRBJ1-2, reads EPEVTQTPSHQVTQMGQEVILRCVPISNHLYFYWYRQILGQKVEFLVSFYNNEISEKSEIFDDQFSVERPDGSNFTLKIRSTKLEDSAMYFCAKGDRTYGYTFGSGTRLTVV.

This clonotype was seen ten or more times. This chain connects TRBV6-1 to TRBJ1-2; 9 bases agree with TRBD1. Germline V gene data show CDR1 as MNHNS and CDR2 as SASEGT. V lost 8 bases, J lost 2 bases, and 9 bases stayed unmatched. This CDR3 spans 15 amino acids. The CDR3 loop reads CASGGAGTGNYGYTF. CDR3 in DNA: TGTGCCAGCGGAGGGGCCGGGACAGGGAACTATGGCTACACCTTC.